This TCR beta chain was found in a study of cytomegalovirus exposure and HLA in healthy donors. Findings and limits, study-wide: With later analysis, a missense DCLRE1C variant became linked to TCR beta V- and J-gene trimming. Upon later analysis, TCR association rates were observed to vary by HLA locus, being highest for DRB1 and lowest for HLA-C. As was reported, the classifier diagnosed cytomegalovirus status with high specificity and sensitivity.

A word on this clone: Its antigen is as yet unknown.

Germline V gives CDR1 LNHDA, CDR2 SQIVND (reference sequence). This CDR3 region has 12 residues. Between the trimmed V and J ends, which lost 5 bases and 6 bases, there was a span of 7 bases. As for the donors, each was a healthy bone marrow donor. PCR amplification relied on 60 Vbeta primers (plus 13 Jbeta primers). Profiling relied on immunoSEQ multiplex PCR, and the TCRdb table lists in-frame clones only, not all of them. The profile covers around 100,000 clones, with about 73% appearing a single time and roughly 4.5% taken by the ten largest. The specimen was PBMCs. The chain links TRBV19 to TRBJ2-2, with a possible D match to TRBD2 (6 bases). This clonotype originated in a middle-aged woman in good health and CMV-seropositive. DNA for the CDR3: TGTGCCAGTAGTTCGGGGGCCGGGGAGCTGTTTTTT. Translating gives CASSSGAGELFF. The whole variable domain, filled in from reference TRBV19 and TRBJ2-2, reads DGGITQSPKYLFRKEGQNVTLSCEQNLNHDAMYWYRQDPGQGLRLIYYSQIVNDFQKGDIAEGYSVSREKKESFPLTVTSAQKNPTAFYLCASSSGAGELFFGEGSRLTVL.